This T cell receptor beta chain came from a study of cytomegalovirus exposure and HLA in healthy donors. Regarding the study as a whole: Serostatus for CMV was the only available immune exposure information.

A remark on this clone: Its target is unknown.

PCR employed 60 Vbeta and 13 Jbeta primers. TCRdb's table, derived via immunoSEQ multiplex PCR, lists solely in-frame clones and lacks some. The sample has roughly 110,000 clones, around four fifths seen once. Trimming at V came to 0 bases and at J to 7 bases, leaving 3 bases not matched to a gene. Per germline, CDR1 MNHEY and CDR2 SVGAGI. The CDR3 length is 15 residues. The rearrangement uses TRBV6-5 and TRBJ1-6; 7 nucleotides align to TRBD1. The specimen was PBMCs. This sequence was found in a middle-aged man in good health and CMV-seronegative. This CDR3 is CASSYSRGQNSPLHF. The CDR3 DNA reads TGTGCCAGCAGTTACTCGAGGGGACAGAATTCACCCCTCCACTTT.